One and the same sample provided the 26 T cell receptor beta chains below, sequenced in a study of Tregs in tolerant kidney transplant recipients. Clones were read by immunoSEQ multiplex PCR, and TCRdb kept only the in-frame ones, dropping some. The sample holds some 50,000 clones; over 85% are singletons and the top ten take 15% to 19%. Mixed chimerism was transient after nonmyeloablative marrow transplants from related graft donors. The sample consisted of CD8+ T cells from blood (PBMCs), taken 12 months after the transplant. These receptors were taken from a human patient who received a combined kidney and bone marrow transplant. Certain T cells may be donor cells from the graft.

The rearrangement uses TRBV5-1 and TRBJ2-7; the D gene is possibly TRBD1 (6 bases). V dropped 2 bases and J dropped 5 bases, with 14 bases sitting between them. There are 14 residues in the CDR3. The germline CDR1 and CDR2 sequences are SGHRS and YFSETQ. CDR3 amino acids: CASSFTGTRDEQYF. Here the CDR3 DNA reads TGCGCCAGCAGCTTTACCGGGACAAGAGACGAGCAGTACTTC. The entire variable domain, with the rest obtained from reference TRBV5-1 and TRBJ2-7, is as follows: KAGVTQTPRYLIKTRGQQVTLSCSPISGHRSVSWYQQTPGQGLQFLFEYFSETQRNKGNFPGRFSGRQFSNSRSEMNVSTLELGDSALYLCASSFTGTRDEQYFGPGTRLTVT.

The chain combines TRBV27 with TRBJ2-3; 8 bases match TRBD2. The CDR3 has 13 amino acids. Germline-derived CDR1 and CDR2 are MNHEY and SMNVEV (reference sequence). V lost 2 bases to trimming and J lost 5 bases; unmatched junction nucleotides: 0. In DNA, the CDR3 is TGTGCCAGCAGTTTACTAGCGGGAGATACGCAGTATTTT. This translates into CASSLLAGDTQYF.

This clone was counted a few times. The chain links TRBV11-1 to TRBJ2-1; D is possibly TRBD2 (5 bases). Trimming cost V 1 base and J 5 bases, with 9 bases left between them. The germline V gene encodes CDR1 SGHAT and CDR2 FQDESV (reference sequence). CDR3 size: 14 residues. DNA of the CDR3: TGTGCCAGCAGCTTAGGCGGGTCCCACAATGAGCAGTTCTTC. Its protein is CASSLGGSHNEQFF.

A few counts support this clone. This rearrangement joins TRBV2 to TRBJ2-3; TRBD2 is a possible D gene (6 bases). V lost 7 bases and J lost 9, with 14 bases in between. The CDR3 has 12 amino acids. CDR1 is SNHLY, CDR2 FYNNEI, per germline. This chain's CDR3 is CASIPGRETQYF. CDR3 in DNA: TGTGCCAGCATTCCTGGCCGGGAGACGCAGTATTTT.

The chain employs TRBV28 and TRBJ2-3; D is ambiguous. V lost 3 bases to trimming and J lost 10 bases, with 11 bases between them. CDR3 length equals 12 residues. Germline V gives CDR1 MDHEN, CDR2 SYDVKM. This CDR3 is CASSFGVGAQYF. The CDR3 DNA reads TGTGCCAGCAGTTTCGGAGTCGGAGCGCAGTATTTT.

The CDR3 bases are TGTGCCACCAGCGGGTACGGGACCGGGGAGCTGTTTTTT. It specifies CATSGYGTGELFF. V usage is TRBV15 and J usage is TRBJ2-2; D not resolved. CDR3 size: 13 residues. Germline assignment: CDR1 LNHNV and CDR2 YYDKDF (reference sequence). V shed 5 bases and J shed 5 bases, with 9 bases lying between them.

The rearrangement uses TRBV7-2 and TRBJ2-3, with 7 bases identical to TRBD2. The CDR3 spans 16 residues. Germline assignment: CDR1 SGHTA and CDR2 FQGNSA. The CDR3 DNA sequence: TGTGCACATGGCCCCTCTAGCGGCTTTGACCGAGATACGCAGTATTTT. Its translation is CAHGPSSGFDRDTQYF. The complete variable domain, with remaining parts taken from reference TRBV7-2 and TRBJ2-3, reads GAGVSQSPSNKVTEKGKDVELRCDPISGHTALYWYRQSLGQGLEFLIYFQGNSAPDKSGLPSDRFSAERTGGSVSTLTIQRTQQEDSAVYLCAHGPSSGFDRDTQYFGPGTRLTVL.

The J gene is TRBJ2-1, the V gene TRBV19; 8 bases map to TRBD2. The CDR3 is 13 amino acids. J lost 5 bases, V lost 5 bases, and 2 bases had no gene match. Germline V gives CDR1 LNHDA, CDR2 SQIVND (reference sequence). The CDR3 here is CASSLLADNEQFF. The CDR3 DNA reads as TGTGCCAGTAGTCTACTAGCGGACAATGAGCAGTTCTTC.

This chain uses TRBV30 with TRBJ1-3; maybe TRBD1 (6 bases). The CDR3 sequence is 16 residues long. Trimming removed 4 bases at V and 0 bases at J, with 16 bases between. The germline gives CDR1 GTSNPN, CDR2 SVGIG (reference sequence). CDR3 bases: TGTGCCTGGAAACAGGGCCAACCCAGCTCTGGAAACACCATATATTTT. Translated, it gives CAWKQGQPSSGNTIYF.

The gene calls are TRBV7-8 and TRBJ2-3; D is unclear. This CDR3 region has 12 residues. Deletions cut 3 bases from V and 9 bases from J, with 10 bases between. Per the germline V gene, CDR1 is SGHVS and CDR2 is FQNEAQ. The chain's CDR3 is CASSFAVLTQYF. The CDR3 DNA sequence: TGTGCCAGCAGCTTCGCGGTATTAACGCAGTATTTT.

The chain joins TRBV4-1 to TRBJ1-2; 8 bases are shared with TRBD1. The CDR3 runs to 15 residues. Germline V lookup: CDR1 MGHRA, CDR2 YSYEKL. V was clipped by 5 bases and J by 5 bases; unmatched bases: 10. The CDR3 loop reads CASSSGTGHPYGYTF. The DNA for the CDR3 is TGCGCCAGCAGCTCCGGGACAGGACATCCTTATGGCTACACCTTC.

The gene calls are TRBV29-1 and TRBJ1-2, with D perhaps TRBD1 (6 bases). There are 13 residues in the CDR3. Germline CDR1 SQVTM, CDR2 ANQGSEA. Trimming removed 6 bases at V and 6 bases at J, with 17 bases between. The CDR3 spells CSVSGDGYDGYTF. The CDR3 region has the DNA TGCAGCGTGTCAGGGGACGGGTATGATGGCTACACCTTC.

V and J are TRBV28 and TRBJ2-5; unclear D gene. The CDR3 extends over 13 amino acids. CDR1 and CDR2 (germline): MDHEN, SYDVKM. V shed 6 bases and J shed 5 bases, with 13 bases lying between them. The CDR3 protein is CASSLSIEETQYF. The CDR3 DNA reads as TGTGCCAGCAGCCTTAGTATTGAGGAGACCCAGTACTTC. Using reference TRBV28 and TRBJ2-5 for the parts outside the CDR3, the full variable domain is DVKVTQSSRYLVKRTGEKVFLECVQDMDHENMFWYRQDPGLGLRLIYFSYDVKMKEKGDIPEGYSVSREKKERFSLILESASTNQTSMYLCASSLSIEETQYFGPGTRLLVL.

The genes are TRBV7-9 and TRBJ2-7; D ambiguous. Germline loops: CDR1 SEHNR, CDR2 FQNEAQ (reference sequence). V lost 5 bases and J 3 bases, leaving 8 bases between the germline ends. CDR3 length equals 12 residues. The CDR3 loop reads CASSLTYYEQYF. CDR3 sequence (DNA): TGTGCCAGCAGCCTTACATACTACGAGCAGTACTTC.

The J gene is TRBJ1-2, the V gene TRBV5-4; D not resolved. V gave up 4 bases and J gave up 6 bases, with 13 bases separating them. The CDR3 extends over 13 amino acids. Germline V gene lookup returns CDR1 SGHNT and CDR2 YYREEE (reference sequence). The CDR3 loop reads CASSLTILNGYTF. Here the CDR3 DNA reads TGTGCCAGCAGCCTGACAATCCTAAATGGCTACACCTTC.

The chain recombines TRBV9 with TRBJ2-3, with 7 bases matching TRBD2. Looked up from germline, CDR1 is SGDLS and CDR2 is YYNGEE. The trim removed 4 bases at V and 0 bases at J, leaving 5 bases unmatched. The CDR3 consists of 15 residues. CDR3 in DNA: TGTGCCAGCAGCCCACTAGCGTCTAGCACAGATACGCAGTATTTT. Residues: CASSPLASSTDTQYF.

This chain links TRBV6-1 with TRBJ2-3; weak D call: TRBD2 (6 bases). Germline CDR1 reads MNHNS; CDR2 reads SASEGT. The CDR3 runs to 14 residues. With 10 bases removed from V and 4 bases from J, the gap between germline ends came to 18 bases. CDR3 protein: CATPGGVWADTQYF. The CDR3 DNA reads TGTGCCACCCCCGGAGGGGTGTGGGCAGATACGCAGTATTTT.

The sample holds one count of this clone. The gene calls are TRBV19 and TRBJ2-5; 8 bases match TRBD2. This CDR3 has 12 residues. The V gene's germline CDR1 is LNHDA and CDR2 SQIVND (reference sequence). Trimming took 6 bases from V and 4 from J; bases not matched to a gene: 1. DNA for the CDR3: TGTGCCAGTAGCGGGGGGGGAGAGACCCAGTACTTC. Amino acids: CASSGGGETQYF.

The chain recombines TRBV11-2 with TRBJ1-2, with 7 bases fitting TRBD1. V lost 1 base and J lost 1; bases outside the gene matches: 3. The CDR3 runs to 15 residues. Germline V gene lookup returns CDR1 SGHAT and CDR2 FQNNGV. CDR3 sequence reads: CASSLAGGVNYGYTF. DNA for the CDR3: TGTGCCAGCAGCTTAGCAGGGGGAGTTAACTATGGCTACACCTTC. The full variable domain, with the rest looked up from reference TRBV11-2 and TRBJ1-2, is EAGVAQSPRYKIIEKRQSVAFWCNPISGHATLYWYQQILGQGPKLLIQFQNNGVVDDSQLPKDRFSAERLKGVDSTLKIQPAKLEDSAVYLCASSLAGGVNYGYTFGSGTRLTVV.

The chain couples TRBV5-6 to TRBJ2-5, with D perhaps matching TRBD1 (5 bases). The germline V gene encodes CDR1 SGHDT and CDR2 YYEEEE. Trimming shortened V by 0 bases and J by 0 bases, and 12 bases separated the two germline ends. The CDR3 length is 16 residues. The CDR3 region is CASSLGSRTNQETQYF. The CDR3 DNA is TGTGCCAGCAGCTTGGGCTCCCGGACAAACCAAGAGACCCAGTACTTC. Together with reference TRBV5-6 and TRBJ2-5, the CDR3 gives the full variable domain: DAGVTQSPTHLIKTRGQQVTLRCSPKSGHDTVSWYQQALGQGPQFIFQYYEEEERQRGNFPDRFSGHQFPNYSSELNVNALLLGDSALYLCASSLGSRTNQETQYFGPGTRLLVL.

This clone has only a few counts. V is TRBV28 and J is TRBJ1-1; no definite D call. The CDR3 runs to 15 residues. The germline V and J ends were trimmed by 5 bases and 0 bases, with 13 bases remaining between them. The germline gives CDR1 MDHEN, CDR2 SYDVKM. CDR3 sequence reads: CASSGEVGLNTEAFF. The CDR3 region has the DNA TGTGCCAGCAGTGGGGAGGTGGGTTTGAACACTGAAGCTTTCTTT.

The J gene is TRBJ2-2, the V gene TRBV6-6; D gene ambiguous. The germline V and J ends were trimmed by 7 bases and 2 bases, with 14 bases remaining between them. The CDR3 contains 15 residues. Looked up from germline, CDR1 is MNHNY and CDR2 is SVGAGI (reference sequence). DNA of the CDR3: TGTGCCAGCACCCGGCAGGCTCTAAACACCGGGGAGCTGTTTTTT. This sequence encodes CASTRQALNTGELFF.

The chain is built from TRBV5-4 and TRBJ2-7; perhaps TRBD1 as D (5 bases). Trimming cost V 0 bases and J 7 bases, with 5 bases left between them. There are 11 residues in the CDR3. The germline CDR1 and CDR2 sequences are SGHNT and YYREEE (reference sequence). The CDR3 bases are TGTGCCAGCAGCTTGGGACAGGAGCAGTACTTC. Translating it yields CASSLGQEQYF.

As to this clone: One junction end disagrees with the germline gene, perhaps due to a read error. J is TRBJ2-7 and V is TRBV7-3, with 8 bases identical to TRBD1. Per germline, CDR1 SGHTA and CDR2 FQGTGA. The CDR3 is made up of 15 amino acids. CDR3 nucleotide sequence: TGCGCCAGCAGCCAGGGGGCGACAGGAGCCTACGAGCAGTACTTC. Translated, it gives CASSQGATGAYEQYF.

V gene TRBV19 combines with J gene TRBJ2-7; 7 positions match TRBD1. Unmatched junction bases numbered 20, after V lost 3 bases and J lost 6 bases. CDR1 LNHDA and CDR2 SQIVND come from the germline V gene (reference sequence). The CDR3 loop spans 18 amino acids. CDR3 DNA: TGTGCCAGTAGTATGGGGGAAATTTGGGGACAGCGGTTTGGCGAGCAGTACTTC. Protein product: CASSMGEIWGQRFGEQYF.

V and J are TRBV27 and TRBJ2-7, with TRBD1 as a possible D gene (6 bases). This CDR3 is 14 amino acids long. Between the trimmed V and J ends, which lost 3 bases and 2 bases, there was a span of 11 bases. Germline CDR1 MNHEY, CDR2 SMNVEV (reference sequence). The CDR3 loop reads CASSLIQGTYEQYF. The CDR3, as DNA: TGTGCCAGCAGTTTGATCCAGGGGACCTACGAGCAGTACTTC.